This T cell receptor beta chain was obtained from a study of CD8 T cells in ankylosing spondylitis. Each TCR beta library was made by quantitative 5'-RACE that incorporated molecular barcodes. TCRdb passed the 5' RACE reads through MiXCR, listing each CDR3 protein once. The repertoire consists of 250,000 to 350,000 distinct CDR3 sequences, with 7% to 9% occurring once and the leading ten covering approximately 14%. Trimming shortened V by 5 bases and J by 6 bases, and 23 bases separated the two germline ends. Germline V gene lookup returns CDR1 LNHDA and CDR2 SQIVND (reference sequence). There are 17 residues in the CDR3. This clonotype turned up a few times. Its antigen is still unknown. Study observations and caveats: Relatively rare in peripheral blood, disease-linked clones were also CD8+. Among TCR beta sequences, a motif of under ten highly homologous variants appeared characteristic of ankylosing spondylitis blood.

This chain connects TRBV19 to TRBJ1-5; a weak D match, TRBD1 (5 bases). The receptor was isolated from a male donor with ankylosing spondylitis. Sequenced sample: blood, either unsorted or a sorted T cell fraction (not recorded which). CDR3 DNA: TGTGCCAGTAGTCCTTTGGCAGGGACCGATTTACGTCAGCCCCAGCATTTT. Translating gives CASSPLAGTDLRQPQHF.